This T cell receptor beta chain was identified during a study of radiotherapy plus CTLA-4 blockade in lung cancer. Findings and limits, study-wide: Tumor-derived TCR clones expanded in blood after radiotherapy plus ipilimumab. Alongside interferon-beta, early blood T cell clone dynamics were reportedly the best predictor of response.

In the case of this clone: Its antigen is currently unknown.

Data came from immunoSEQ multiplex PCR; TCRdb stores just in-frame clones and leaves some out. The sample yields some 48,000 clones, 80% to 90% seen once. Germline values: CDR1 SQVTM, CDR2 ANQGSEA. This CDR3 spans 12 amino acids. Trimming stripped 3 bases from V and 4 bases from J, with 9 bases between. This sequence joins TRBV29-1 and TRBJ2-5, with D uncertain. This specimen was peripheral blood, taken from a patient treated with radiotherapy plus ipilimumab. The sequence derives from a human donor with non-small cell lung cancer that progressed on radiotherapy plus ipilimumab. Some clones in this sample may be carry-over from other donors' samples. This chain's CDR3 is CSVDSRSETQYF. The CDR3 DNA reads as TGCAGCGTTGACAGCAGGTCAGAGACCCAGTACTTC.